This T cell receptor (beta chain) was retrieved from a study of cytomegalovirus exposure and HLA in healthy donors. Germline V lookup: CDR1 SGDLS, CDR2 YYNGEE. This CDR3 has 15 residues. The V and J ends lost 5 bases and 0 bases respectively, with 12 bases between them. PCR primers comprised 60 Vbeta and 13 Jbeta primers. Produced via immunoSEQ multiplex PCR; TCRdb's table is partial and in-frame only. The sample yields roughly 250,000 clones, around four fifths seen once. The chain links TRBV9 to TRBJ1-3; D is unresolved. Sequencing was done on a sample of PBMCs. This TCR was sampled from a woman in her 40s in good health and CMV-seropositive. CDR3: CASSLIGISGNTIYF. For the CDR3, the DNA is TGTGCCAGCAGTCTAATCGGGATCTCTGGAAACACCATATATTTT.